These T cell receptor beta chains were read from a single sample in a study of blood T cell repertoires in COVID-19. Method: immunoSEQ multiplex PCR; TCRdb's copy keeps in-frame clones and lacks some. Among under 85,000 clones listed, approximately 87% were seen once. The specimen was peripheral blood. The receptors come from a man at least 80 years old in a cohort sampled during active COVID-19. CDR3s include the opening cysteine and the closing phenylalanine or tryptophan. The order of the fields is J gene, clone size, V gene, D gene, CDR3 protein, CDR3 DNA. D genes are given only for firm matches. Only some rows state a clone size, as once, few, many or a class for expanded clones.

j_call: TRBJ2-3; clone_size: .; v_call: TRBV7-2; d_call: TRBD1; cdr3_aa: CASTLNRGRPSGSQYF; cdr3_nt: TGTGCCAGCACCCTAAACAGGGGGCGCCCGTCCGGGTCGCAGTATTTT
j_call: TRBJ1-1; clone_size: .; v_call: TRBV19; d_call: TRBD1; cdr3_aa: CASLRGNRQGNTEAFF; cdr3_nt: TGTGCCAGCCTCCGGGGGAACCGACAGGGTAACACTGAAGCTTTCTTT
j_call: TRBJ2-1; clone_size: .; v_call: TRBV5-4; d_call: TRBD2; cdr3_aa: CASSLGPRDYPYNEQFF; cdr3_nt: TGTGCCAGCAGCTTGGGTCCCCGGGACTATCCCTACAATGAGCAGTTCTTC
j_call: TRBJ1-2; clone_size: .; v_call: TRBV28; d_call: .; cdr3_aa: CASSLGGEKYGYTF; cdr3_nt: TGTGCCAGCAGTTTAGGGGGGGAAAAGTATGGCTACACCTTC
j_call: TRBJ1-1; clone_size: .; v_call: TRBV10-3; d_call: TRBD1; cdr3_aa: CAISGQGAPTEAFF; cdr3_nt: TGTGCCATCAGTGGACAGGGGGCGCCCACTGAAGCTTTCTTT
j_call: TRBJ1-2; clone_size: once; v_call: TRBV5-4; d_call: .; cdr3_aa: CASSLDRAGLRPYGYTF; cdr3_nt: TGTGCCAGCAGCTTGGATCGGGCAGGGCTCAGGCCCTATGGCTACACCTTC
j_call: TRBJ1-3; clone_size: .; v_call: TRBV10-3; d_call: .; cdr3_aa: CAISVGTSQSGNTIYF; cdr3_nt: TGTGCCATCAGTGTCGGGACTAGCCAATCTGGAAACACCATATATTTT
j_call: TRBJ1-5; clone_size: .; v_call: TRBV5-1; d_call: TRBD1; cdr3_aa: CASSPGTGGHYSNQPQHF; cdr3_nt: TGCGCCAGCAGCCCCGGGACAGGGGGCCATTATAGCAATCAGCCCCAGCATTTT
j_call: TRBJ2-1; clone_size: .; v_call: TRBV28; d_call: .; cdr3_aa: CASRAGSYNEQFF; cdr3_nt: TGTGCCAGCAGAGCAGGGTCGTACAATGAGCAGTTCTTC
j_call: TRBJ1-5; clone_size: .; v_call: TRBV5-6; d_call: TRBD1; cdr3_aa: CASSLGTGDSNQPQHF; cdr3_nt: TGTGCCAGCAGCCTAGGGACAGGGGATAGCAATCAGCCCCAGCATTTT
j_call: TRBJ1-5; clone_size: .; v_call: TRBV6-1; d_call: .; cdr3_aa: CASSEQAGGNQPQHF; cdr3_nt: TGTGCCAGCAGTGAACAAGCAGGGGGCAATCAGCCCCAGCATTTT
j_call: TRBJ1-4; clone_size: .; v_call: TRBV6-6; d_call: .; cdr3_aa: CASSRDGTNEKLFF; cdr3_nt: TGTGCCAGCAGTCGCGACGGGACTAATGAAAAACTGTTTTTT
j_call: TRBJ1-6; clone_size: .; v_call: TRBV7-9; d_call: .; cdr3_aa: CASIQTGSSSYNSPLHF; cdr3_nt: TGTGCCAGCATCCAGACAGGCTCAAGCTCCTATAATTCACCCCTCCACTTT
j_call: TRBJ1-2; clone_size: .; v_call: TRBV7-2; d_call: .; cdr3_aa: CASSLPQDYGYTF; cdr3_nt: TGTGCCAGCAGCTTACCGCAGGACTATGGCTACACCTTC
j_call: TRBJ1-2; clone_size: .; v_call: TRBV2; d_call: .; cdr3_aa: CASDEGGLALRGYGYTF; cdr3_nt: TGTGCCAGCGACGAAGGGGGACTAGCCCTCAGGGGCTATGGCTACACCTTC
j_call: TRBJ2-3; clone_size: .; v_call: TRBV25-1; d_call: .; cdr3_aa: CASSESDHQRLTDTQYF; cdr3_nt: TGTGCCAGCAGTGAATCGGATCACCAGAGACTCACAGATACGCAGTATTTT
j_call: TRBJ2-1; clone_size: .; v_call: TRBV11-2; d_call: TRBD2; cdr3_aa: CATGRGASYNEQFF; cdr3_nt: TGTGCCACCGGGCGGGGGGCCTCCTACAATGAGCAGTTCTTC
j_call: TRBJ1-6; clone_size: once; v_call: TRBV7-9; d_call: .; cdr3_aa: CASSPGLSYNSPLHF; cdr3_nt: TGTGCCAGCAGCCCAGGACTCTCCTATAATTCACCCCTCCACTTT
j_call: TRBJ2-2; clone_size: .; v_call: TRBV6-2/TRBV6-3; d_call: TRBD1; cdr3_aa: CASSDPKGGITGELFF; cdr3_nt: TGTGCCAGCAGTGACCCCAAAGGGGGCATCACCGGGGAGCTGTTTTTT
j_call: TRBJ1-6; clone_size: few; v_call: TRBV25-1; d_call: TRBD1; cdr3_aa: CASSEPGTGSYNSPLHF; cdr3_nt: TGTGCCAGCAGTGAACCCGGGACAGGGAGCTATAATTCACCCCTCCACTTT
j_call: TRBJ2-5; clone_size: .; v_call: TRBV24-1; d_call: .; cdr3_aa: CATSDSKRGQETQYF; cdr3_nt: TGTGCCACCAGTGACTCTAAGAGGGGGCAAGAGACCCAGTACTTC
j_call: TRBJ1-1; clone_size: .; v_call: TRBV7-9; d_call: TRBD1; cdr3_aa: CASSPRDREGYDTEAFF; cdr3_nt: TGTGCCAGCAGCCCGAGGGACAGGGAGGGGTACGACACTGAAGCTTTCTTT
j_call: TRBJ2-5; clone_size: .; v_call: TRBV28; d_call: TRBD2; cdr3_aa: CASSLGLKRGVWETQYF; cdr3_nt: TGTGCCAGCAGTTTAGGGTTAAAGCGGGGGGTTTGGGAGACCCAGTACTTC
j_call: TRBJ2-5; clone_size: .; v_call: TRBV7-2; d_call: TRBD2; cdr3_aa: CASSPPRGGRVGETQYF; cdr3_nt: TGTGCCAGCAGCCCCCCCCGGGGGGGGCGAGTGGGAGAGACCCAGTACTTC
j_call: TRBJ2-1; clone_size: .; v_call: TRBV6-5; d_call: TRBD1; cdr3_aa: CASSLQGAHEQFF; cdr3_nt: TGTGCCAGCAGCCTACAGGGGGCGCATGAGCAGTTCTTC
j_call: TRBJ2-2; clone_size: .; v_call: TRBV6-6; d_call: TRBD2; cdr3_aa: CASSKGLNTGELFF; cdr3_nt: TGTGCCAGCAGCAAGGGACTAAACACCGGGGAGCTGTTTTTT
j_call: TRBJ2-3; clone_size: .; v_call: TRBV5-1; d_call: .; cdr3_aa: CASSTTGGTDTQYF; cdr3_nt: TGCGCCAGCAGCACAACCGGGGGAACAGATACGCAGTATTTT
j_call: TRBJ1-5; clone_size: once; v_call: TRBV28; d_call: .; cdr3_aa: CASLWTHTGNNQPQHF; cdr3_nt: TGTGCCAGCTTATGGACACACACAGGGAACAATCAGCCCCAGCATTTT
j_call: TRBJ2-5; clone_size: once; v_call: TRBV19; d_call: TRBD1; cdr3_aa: CASGTGSQETQYF; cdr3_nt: TGTGCCAGTGGGACAGGGTCGCAAGAGACCCAGTACTTC
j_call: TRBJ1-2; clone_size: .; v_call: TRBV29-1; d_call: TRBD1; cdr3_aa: CSVDLGQGSYGYTF; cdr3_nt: TGCAGCGTTGATTTGGGACAGGGAAGCTATGGCTACACCTTC
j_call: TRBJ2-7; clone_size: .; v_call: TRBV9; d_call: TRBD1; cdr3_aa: CASSVTQDRGYEQYF; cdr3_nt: TGTGCCAGCAGCGTAACCCAAGACAGGGGGTATGAGCAGTACTTC
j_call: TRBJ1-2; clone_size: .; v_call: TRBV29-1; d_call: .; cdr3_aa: CSVDLTAGFSSTNYGYTF; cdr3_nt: TGCAGCGTTGACCTAACGGCGGGGTTCTCCAGCACTAACTATGGCTACACCTTC
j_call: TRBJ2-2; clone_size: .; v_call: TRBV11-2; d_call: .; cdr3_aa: CASSLDRYTGELFF; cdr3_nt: TGTGCCAGCAGCTTAGACAGATACACCGGGGAGCTGTTTTTT
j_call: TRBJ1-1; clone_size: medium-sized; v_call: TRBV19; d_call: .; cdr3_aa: CASSSTGRGTEAFF; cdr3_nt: TGTGCCAGTAGTTCCACAGGAAGGGGAACTGAAGCTTTCTTT
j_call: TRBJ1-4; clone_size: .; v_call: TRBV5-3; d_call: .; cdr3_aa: CAECSRGVNEKLFF; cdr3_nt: TGTGCCGAGTGCAGCCGGGGGGTTAATGAAAAACTGTTTTTT
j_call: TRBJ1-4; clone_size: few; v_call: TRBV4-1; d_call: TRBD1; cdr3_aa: CASSQHWTGEKLFF; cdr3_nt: TGCGCCAGCAGCCAACATTGGACAGGGGAAAAACTGTTTTTT
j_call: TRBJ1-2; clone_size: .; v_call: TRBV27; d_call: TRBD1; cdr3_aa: CASSGDRGDGYTF; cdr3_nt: TGTGCCAGCAGTGGGGACAGGGGTGATGGCTACACCTTC
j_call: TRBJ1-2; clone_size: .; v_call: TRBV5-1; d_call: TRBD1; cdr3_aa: CASSSGTTGGYGYTF; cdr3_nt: TGCGCCAGCAGCTCCGGCACCACAGGGGGCTATGGCTACACCTTC
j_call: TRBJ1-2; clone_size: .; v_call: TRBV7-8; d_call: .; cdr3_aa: CASSSDRVSGYTF; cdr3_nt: TGTGCCAGCAGCTCAGACCGCGTTAGCGGCTACACCTTC
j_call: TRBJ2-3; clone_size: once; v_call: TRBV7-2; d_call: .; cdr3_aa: CASTPGGYNADTQYF; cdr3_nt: TGTGCCAGCACCCCCGGGGGATACAATGCAGATACGCAGTATTTT
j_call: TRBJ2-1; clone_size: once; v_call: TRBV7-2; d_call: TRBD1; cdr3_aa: CASSLEGTGSYNEQFF; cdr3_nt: TGTGCCAGCAGCCTAGAGGGGACAGGGTCCTACAATGAGCAGTTCTTC
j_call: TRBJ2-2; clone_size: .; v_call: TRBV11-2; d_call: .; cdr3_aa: CASSFNVNTGELFF; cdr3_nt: TGTGCCAGCAGCTTTAATGTGAACACCGGGGAGCTGTTTTTT
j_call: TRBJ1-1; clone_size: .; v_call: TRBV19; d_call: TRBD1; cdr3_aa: CASCRDRGATEAFF; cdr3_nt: TGTGCCAGTTGCCGGGACAGGGGTGCCACTGAAGCTTTCTTT
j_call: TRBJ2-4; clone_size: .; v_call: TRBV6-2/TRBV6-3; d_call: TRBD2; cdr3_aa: CASSYSQEAGGRNIQYF; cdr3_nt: TGTGCCAGCAGTTACTCTCAGGAGGCGGGGGGCAGGAACATTCAGTACTTC
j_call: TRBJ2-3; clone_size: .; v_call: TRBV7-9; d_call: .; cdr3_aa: CASRLTGDTQYF; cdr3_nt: TGTGCCAGCAGACTCACTGGTGATACGCAGTATTTT
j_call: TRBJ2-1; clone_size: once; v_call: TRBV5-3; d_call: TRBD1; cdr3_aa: CARSLAEDRAIPRGPNEQFF; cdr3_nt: TGTGCCAGAAGCTTGGCCGAGGACAGGGCCATCCCACGGGGTCCCAATGAGCAGTTCTTC
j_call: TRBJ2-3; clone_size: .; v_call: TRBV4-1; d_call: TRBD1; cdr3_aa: CASSQTGGKEDTQYF; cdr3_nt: TGCGCCAGCAGCCAGACAGGGGGGAAGGAAGATACGCAGTATTTT
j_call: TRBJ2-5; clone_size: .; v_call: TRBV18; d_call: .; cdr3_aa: CASSPPGREETQYF; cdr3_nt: TGTGCCAGCTCACCACCTGGCAGGGAAGAGACCCAGTACTTC
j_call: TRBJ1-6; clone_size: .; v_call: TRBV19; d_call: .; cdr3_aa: CASKGVVYNSPLHF; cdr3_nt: TGTGCCAGTAAAGGGGTGGTTTATAATTCACCCCTCCACTTT
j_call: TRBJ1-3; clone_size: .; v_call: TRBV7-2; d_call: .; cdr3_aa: CASSPGGFTTFSSGNTIYF; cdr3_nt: TGTGCCAGCAGCCCTGGGGGGTTCACTACTTTTTCCTCTGGAAACACCATATATTTT
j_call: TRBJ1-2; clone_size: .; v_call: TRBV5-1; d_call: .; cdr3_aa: CASSPVAGSSNYGYTF; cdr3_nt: TGCGCCAGCAGCCCCGTGGCAGGCAGTTCTAACTATGGCTACACCTTC
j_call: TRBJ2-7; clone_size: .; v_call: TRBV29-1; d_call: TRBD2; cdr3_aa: CSVGPGGYEQYF; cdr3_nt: TGCAGCGTTGGCCCGGGGGGTTACGAGCAGTACTTC
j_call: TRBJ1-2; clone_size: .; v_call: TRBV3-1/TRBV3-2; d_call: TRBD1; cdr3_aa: CASSQEGQGINYGYTF; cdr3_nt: TGTGCCAGCAGCCAAGAGGGACAGGGGATTAACTATGGCTACACCTTC
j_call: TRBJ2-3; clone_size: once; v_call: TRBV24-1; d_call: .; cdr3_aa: CATSEPQGTPSGTDTQYF; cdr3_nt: TGTGCCACCAGTGAGCCACAGGGTACCCCGTCGGGGACAGATACGCAGTATTTT
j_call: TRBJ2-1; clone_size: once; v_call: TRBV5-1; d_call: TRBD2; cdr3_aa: CASSFGTSGGPYNEQFF; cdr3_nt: TGCGCCAGCAGCTTCGGGACTAGCGGGGGACCCTACAATGAGCAGTTCTTC
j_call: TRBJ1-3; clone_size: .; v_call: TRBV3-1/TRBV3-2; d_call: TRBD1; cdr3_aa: CASSQGQGVGNTIYF; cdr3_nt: TGTGCCAGCAGCCAGGGACAGGGGGTTGGAAACACCATATATTTT
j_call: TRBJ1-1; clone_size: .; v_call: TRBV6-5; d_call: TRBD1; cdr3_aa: CASSLDRGPNTEAFF; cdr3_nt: TGTGCCAGCAGTCTCGACAGGGGCCCGAACACTGAAGCTTTCTTT
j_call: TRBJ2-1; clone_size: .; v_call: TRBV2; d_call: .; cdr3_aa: CASSASESSYNEQFF; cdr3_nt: TGTGCCAGCAGCGCTAGCGAAAGCTCCTACAATGAGCAGTTCTTC
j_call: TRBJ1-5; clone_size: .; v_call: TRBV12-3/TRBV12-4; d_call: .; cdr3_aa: CASSFSDQPQHF; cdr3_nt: TGTGCCAGCAGTTTTTCAGATCAGCCCCAGCATTTT
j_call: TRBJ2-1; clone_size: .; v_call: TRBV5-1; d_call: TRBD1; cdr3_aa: CASAPDRDSYNEQFF; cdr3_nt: TGCGCCAGCGCCCCCGACAGGGACTCCTACAATGAGCAGTTCTTC